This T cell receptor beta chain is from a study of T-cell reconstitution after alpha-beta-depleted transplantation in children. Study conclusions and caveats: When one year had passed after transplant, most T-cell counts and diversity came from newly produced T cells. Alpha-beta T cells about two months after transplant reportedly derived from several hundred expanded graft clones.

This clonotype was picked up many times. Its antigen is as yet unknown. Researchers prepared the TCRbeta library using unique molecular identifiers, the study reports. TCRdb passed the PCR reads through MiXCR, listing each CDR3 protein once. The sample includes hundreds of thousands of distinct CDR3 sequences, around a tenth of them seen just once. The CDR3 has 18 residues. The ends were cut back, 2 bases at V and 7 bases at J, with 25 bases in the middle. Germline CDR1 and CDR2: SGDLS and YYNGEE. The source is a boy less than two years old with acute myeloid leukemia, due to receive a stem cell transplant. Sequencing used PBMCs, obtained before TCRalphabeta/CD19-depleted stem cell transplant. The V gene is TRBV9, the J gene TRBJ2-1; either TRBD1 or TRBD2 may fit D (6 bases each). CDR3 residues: CASSVHEGGPRRRNEQFF. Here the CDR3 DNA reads TGTGCCAGCAGCGTGCATGAGGGGGGCCCCAGGAGAAGGAATGAGCAGTTCTTC. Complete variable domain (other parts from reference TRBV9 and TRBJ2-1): DSGVTQTPKHLITATGQRVTLRCSPRSGDLSVYWYQQSLDQGLQFLIQYYNGEERAKGNILERFSAQQFPDLHSELNLSSLELGDSALYFCASSVHEGGPRRRNEQFFGPGTRLTVL.